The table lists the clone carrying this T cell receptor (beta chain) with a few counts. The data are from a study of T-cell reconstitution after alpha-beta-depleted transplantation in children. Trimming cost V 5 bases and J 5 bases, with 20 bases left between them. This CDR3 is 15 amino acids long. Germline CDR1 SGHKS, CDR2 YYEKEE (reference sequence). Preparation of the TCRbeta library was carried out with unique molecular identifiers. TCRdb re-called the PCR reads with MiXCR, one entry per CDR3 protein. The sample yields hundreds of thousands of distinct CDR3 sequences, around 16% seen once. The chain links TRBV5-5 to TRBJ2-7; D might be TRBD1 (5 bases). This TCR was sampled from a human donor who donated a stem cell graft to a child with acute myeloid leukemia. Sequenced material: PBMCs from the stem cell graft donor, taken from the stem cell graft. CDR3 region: CASSSLGAGIHEQYF. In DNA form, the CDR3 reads TGTGCCAGCAGTTCGCTAGGGGCAGGGATACACGAGCAGTACTTC.